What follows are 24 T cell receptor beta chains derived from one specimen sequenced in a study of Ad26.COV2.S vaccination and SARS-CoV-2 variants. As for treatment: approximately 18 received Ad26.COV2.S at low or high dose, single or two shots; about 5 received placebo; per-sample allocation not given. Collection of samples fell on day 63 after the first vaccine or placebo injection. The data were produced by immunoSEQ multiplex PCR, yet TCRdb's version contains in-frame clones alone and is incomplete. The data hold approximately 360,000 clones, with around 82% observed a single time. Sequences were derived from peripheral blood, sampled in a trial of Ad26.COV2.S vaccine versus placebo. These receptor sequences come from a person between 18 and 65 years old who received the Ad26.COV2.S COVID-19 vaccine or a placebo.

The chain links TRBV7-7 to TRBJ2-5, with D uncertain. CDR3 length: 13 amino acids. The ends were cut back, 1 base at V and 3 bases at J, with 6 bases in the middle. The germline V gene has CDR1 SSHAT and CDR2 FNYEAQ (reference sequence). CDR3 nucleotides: TGTGCCAGCAGCTTAGGAGGTGAAGAGACCCAGTACTTC. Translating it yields CASSLGGEETQYF.

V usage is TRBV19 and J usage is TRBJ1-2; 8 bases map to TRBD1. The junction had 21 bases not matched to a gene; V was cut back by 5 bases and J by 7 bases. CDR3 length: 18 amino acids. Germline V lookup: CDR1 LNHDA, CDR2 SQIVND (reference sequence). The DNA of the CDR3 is TGTGCCAGTAGTCCGTGGGGCCTGGGCAGGGGGCGCCTCGGTGGCTACACCTTC. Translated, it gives CASSPWGLGRGRLGGYTF.

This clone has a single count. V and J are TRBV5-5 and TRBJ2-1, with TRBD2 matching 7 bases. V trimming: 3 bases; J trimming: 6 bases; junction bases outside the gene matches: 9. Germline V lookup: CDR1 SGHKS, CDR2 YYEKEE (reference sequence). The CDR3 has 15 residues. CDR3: CASSSLGGGINEQFF. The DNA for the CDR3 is TGTGCCAGCAGCTCCCTTGGGGGGGGAATCAATGAGCAGTTCTTC.

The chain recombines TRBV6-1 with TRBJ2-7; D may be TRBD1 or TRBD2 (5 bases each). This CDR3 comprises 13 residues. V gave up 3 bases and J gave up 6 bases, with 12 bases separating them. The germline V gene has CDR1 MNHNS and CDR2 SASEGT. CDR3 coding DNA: TGTGCCAGCAGTGAGACCGGGACGGGCGAGCAGTACTTC. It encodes CASSETGTGEQYF.

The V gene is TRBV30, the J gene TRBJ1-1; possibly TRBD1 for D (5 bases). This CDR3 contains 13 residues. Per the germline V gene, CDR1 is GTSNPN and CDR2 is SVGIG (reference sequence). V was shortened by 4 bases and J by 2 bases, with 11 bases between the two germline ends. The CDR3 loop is CAWILRVNTEAFF. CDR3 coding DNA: TGTGCCTGGATTCTCAGGGTAAACACTGAAGCTTTCTTT.

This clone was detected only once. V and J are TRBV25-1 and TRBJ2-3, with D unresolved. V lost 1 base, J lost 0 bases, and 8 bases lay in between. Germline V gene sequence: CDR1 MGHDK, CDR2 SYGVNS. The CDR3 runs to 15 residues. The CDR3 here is CASSEFRASTDTQYF. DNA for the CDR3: TGTGCCAGCAGTGAATTTAGGGCTAGCACAGATACGCAGTATTTT.

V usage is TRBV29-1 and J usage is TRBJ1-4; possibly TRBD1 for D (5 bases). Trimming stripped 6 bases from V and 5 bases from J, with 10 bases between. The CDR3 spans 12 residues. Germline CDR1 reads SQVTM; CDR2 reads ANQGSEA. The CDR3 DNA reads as TGCAGCGTGGAGTGGGGGAATGAAAAACTGTTTTTT. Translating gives CSVEWGNEKLFF.

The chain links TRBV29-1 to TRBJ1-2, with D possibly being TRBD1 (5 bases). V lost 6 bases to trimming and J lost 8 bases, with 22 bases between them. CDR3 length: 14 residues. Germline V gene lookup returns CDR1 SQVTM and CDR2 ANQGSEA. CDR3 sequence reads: CSVRKSGGTGGYTF. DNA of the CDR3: TGCAGCGTGAGAAAGTCTGGAGGGACGGGCGGCTACACCTTC.

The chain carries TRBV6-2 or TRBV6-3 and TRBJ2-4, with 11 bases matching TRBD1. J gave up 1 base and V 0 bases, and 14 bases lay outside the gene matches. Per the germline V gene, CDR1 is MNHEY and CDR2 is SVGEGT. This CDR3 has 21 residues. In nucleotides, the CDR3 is TGTGCCAGCAGTTACTCCTCCACCGGGACAGGGGGAATAAATGCCAAAAACATTCAGTACTTC. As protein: CASSYSSTGTGGINAKNIQYF.

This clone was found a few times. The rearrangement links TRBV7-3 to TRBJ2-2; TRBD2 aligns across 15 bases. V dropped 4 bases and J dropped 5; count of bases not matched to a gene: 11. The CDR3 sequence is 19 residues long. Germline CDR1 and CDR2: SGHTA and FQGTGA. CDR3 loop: CASSSQGGLAGGTTGELFF. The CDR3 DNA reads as TGTGCCAGCAGCTCTCAAGGGGGACTAGCGGGAGGAACGACCGGGGAGCTGTTTTTT.

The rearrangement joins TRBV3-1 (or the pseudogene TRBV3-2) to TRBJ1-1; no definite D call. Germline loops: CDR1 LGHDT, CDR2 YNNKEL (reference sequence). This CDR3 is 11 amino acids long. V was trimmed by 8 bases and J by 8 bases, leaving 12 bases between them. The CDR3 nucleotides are TGTGCCAGCCGGCTCGACGGGGAAGCTTTCTTT. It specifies CASRLDGEAFF.

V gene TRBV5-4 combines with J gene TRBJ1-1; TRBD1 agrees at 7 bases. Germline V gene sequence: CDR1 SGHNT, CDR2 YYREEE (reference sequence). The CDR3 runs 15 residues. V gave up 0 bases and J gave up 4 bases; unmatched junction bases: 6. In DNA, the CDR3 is TGTGCCAGCAGCTTGGCCACAGGGGCAAGCACTGAAGCTTTCTTT. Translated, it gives CASSLATGASTEAFF.

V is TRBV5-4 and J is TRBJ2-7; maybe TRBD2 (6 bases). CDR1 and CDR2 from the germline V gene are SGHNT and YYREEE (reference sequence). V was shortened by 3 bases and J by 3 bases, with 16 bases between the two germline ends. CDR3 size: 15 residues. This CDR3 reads CASSWMGGGGYEQYF. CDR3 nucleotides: TGTGCCAGCAGCTGGATGGGAGGTGGAGGCTACGAGCAGTACTTC.

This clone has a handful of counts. For the CDR3, the DNA is TGTGCCAGCATGGGACAGTCGGAGCCCCAGCATTTT. Amino acids: CASMGQSEPQHF. This chain connects TRBV7-9 to TRBJ1-5; 7 bases align to TRBD1. The V gene's germline CDR1 is SEHNR and CDR2 FQNEAQ (reference sequence). Trimming at V came to 7 bases and at J to 8 bases, leaving 5 bases not matched to a gene. The CDR3 is 12 amino acids.

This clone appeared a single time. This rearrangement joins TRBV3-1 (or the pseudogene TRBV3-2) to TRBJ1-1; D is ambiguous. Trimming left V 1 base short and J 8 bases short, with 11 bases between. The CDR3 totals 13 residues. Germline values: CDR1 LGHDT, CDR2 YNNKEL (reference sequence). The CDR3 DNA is TGTGCCAGCAGCCAAGTTCGGACCTCCGAAGCTTTCTTT. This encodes CASSQVRTSEAFF.

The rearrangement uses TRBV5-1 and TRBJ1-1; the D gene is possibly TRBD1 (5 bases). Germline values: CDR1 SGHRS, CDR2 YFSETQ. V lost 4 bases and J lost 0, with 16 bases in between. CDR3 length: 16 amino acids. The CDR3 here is CASSPGMGVLNTEAFF. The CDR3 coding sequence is TGCGCCAGCAGCCCTGGGATGGGGGTCCTGAACACTGAAGCTTTCTTT.

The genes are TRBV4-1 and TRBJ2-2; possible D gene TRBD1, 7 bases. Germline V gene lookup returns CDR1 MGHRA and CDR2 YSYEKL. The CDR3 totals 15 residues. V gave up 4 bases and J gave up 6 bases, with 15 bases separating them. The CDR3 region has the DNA TGCGCCAGCAGCCCTCGGCGCGGGACAGCCGGGGAGCTGTTTTTT. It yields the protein CASSPRRGTAGELFF.

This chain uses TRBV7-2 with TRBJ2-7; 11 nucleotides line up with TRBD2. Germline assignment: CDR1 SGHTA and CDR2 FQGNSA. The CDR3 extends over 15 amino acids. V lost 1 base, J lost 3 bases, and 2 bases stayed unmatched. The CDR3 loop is CASSLGGTSGYEQYF. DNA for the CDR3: TGTGCCAGCAGCTTAGGGGGGACTAGCGGCTACGAGCAGTACTTC.

CDR3 sequence reads: CASSLGVHENTEAFF. In nucleotides, the CDR3 is TGCGCCAGCAGCTTGGGGGTACATGAGAACACTGAAGCTTTCTTT. The rearrangement uses TRBV5-1 and TRBJ1-1; D remains ambiguous. The CDR3 totals 15 residues. Trimming stripped 0 bases from V and 1 base from J, with 10 bases between. Germline V gene lookup returns CDR1 SGHRS and CDR2 YFSETQ.

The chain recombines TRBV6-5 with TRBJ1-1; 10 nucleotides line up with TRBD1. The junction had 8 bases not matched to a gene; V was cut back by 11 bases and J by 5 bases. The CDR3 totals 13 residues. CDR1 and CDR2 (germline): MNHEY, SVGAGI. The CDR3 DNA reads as TGTGCCGGAGGACAGGGGGTAAAGACTGAAGCTTTCTTT. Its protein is CAGGQGVKTEAFF.

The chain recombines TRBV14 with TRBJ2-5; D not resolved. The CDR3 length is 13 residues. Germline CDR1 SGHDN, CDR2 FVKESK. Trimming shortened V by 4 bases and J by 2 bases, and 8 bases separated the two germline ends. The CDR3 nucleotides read TGTGCCAGCAGCCTTAACATGCAAGAGACCCAGTACTTC. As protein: CASSLNMQETQYF. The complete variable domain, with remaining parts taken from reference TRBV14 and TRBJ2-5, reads EAGVTQFPSHSVIEKGQTVTLRCDPISGHDNLYWYRRVMGKEIKFLLHFVKESKQDESGMPNNRFLAERTGGTYSTLKVQPAELEDSGVYFCASSLNMQETQYFGPGTRLLVL.

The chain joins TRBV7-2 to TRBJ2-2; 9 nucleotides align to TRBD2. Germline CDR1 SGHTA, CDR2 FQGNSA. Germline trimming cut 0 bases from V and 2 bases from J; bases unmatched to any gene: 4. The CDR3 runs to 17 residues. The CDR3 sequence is CASSLARTSDNTGELFF. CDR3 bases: TGTGCCAGCAGCTTAGCGAGGACTAGCGATAACACCGGGGAGCTGTTTTTT.

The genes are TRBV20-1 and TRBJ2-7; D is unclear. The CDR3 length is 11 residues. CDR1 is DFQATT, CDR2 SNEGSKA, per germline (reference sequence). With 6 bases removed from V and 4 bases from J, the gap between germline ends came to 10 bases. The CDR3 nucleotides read TGCAGTGCCTTGGGAACTTACGAGCAGTACTTC. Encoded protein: CSALGTYEQYF.

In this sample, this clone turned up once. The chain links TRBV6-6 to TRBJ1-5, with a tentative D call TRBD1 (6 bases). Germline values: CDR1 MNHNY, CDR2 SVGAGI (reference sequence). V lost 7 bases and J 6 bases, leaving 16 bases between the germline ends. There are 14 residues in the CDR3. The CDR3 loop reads CASTPTGKSQPQHF. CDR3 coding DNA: TGTGCCAGCACCCCCACAGGGAAAAGTCAGCCCCAGCATTTT.